Listed below are T cell receptor beta chains from one sample, sequenced in a study of T cells expressing NK-cell markers. Using the 5' RACE reads, TCRdb records one entry per CDR3 protein without DNA. The sample includes 550,000 or so distinct CDR3 sequences. Specimen: blood T cells: a sorted CD56 or NKG2C T cell subset, CD4+ or CD8+ T cells, or bulk PBMC T cells (not recorded which). The receptors stem from a man younger than 35 in good health. Each CDR3 is given with its conserved first and last residue.

j_call: TRBJ2-1; v_call: TRBV2; cdr3_aa: CASSGLAGTSPVDNEQFF
j_call: TRBJ2-1; v_call: TRBV10-1; cdr3_aa: CASSESFVSSYNEQFF
j_call: TRBJ2-5; v_call: TRBV28; cdr3_aa: CASSLVVRETQYF
j_call: TRBJ2-2; v_call: TRBV6-2/TRBV6-3; cdr3_aa: CASSYGGSKTGELFF
j_call: TRBJ2-1; v_call: TRBV19; cdr3_aa: CASSIGRGRWVYNEQFF
j_call: TRBJ2-1; v_call: TRBV11-2; cdr3_aa: CASSLSPAAGAGNEQFF
j_call: TRBJ1-1; v_call: TRBV3-1; cdr3_aa: CASSLGQILDTEAFF
j_call: TRBJ2-1; v_call: TRBV24-1; cdr3_aa: CATSRTGGTNEQFF
j_call: TRBJ1-5; v_call: TRBV20-1; cdr3_aa: CSARDRTKNQPQHF
j_call: TRBJ2-3; v_call: TRBV12-3/TRBV12-4; cdr3_aa: CASSKEQGPTDTQYF
j_call: TRBJ2-7; v_call: TRBV5-1; cdr3_aa: CASSLGLAGEQQYF
j_call: TRBJ1-1; v_call: TRBV5-5; cdr3_aa: CASSWVREAKAFF
j_call: TRBJ1-1; v_call: TRBV6-1; cdr3_aa: CASTGRDRGNTEAFF
j_call: TRBJ2-1; v_call: TRBV15; cdr3_aa: CATSSPDRVYNEQFF
j_call: TRBJ2-3; v_call: TRBV7-9; cdr3_aa: CATETRPPDTDTQYF
j_call: TRBJ2-3; v_call: TRBV4-3; cdr3_aa: CASSQENRNTDTQYF
j_call: TRBJ1-4; v_call: TRBV29-1; cdr3_aa: CSVPGQGGEKLFF
j_call: TRBJ2-7; v_call: TRBV29-1; cdr3_aa: CSVEDRQRNEQYF
j_call: TRBJ2-4; v_call: TRBV7-2; cdr3_aa: CASSLAPRRETKNIQYF
j_call: TRBJ2-7; v_call: TRBV6-1; cdr3_aa: CASISGTGPYEQYF
j_call: TRBJ2-3; v_call: TRBV5-5; cdr3_aa: CASSLLGADTQYF
j_call: TRBJ1-3; v_call: TRBV12-3/TRBV12-4; cdr3_aa: CASSRGQVGGGNTIYF
j_call: TRBJ2-3; v_call: TRBV9; cdr3_aa: CASSVGRLAGSTDTQYF
j_call: TRBJ1-2; v_call: TRBV20-1; cdr3_aa: CSASEKTLRGGYTF
j_call: TRBJ2-3; v_call: TRBV2; cdr3_aa: CASSPGLAGRVGTDTQYF
j_call: TRBJ2-1; v_call: TRBV29-1; cdr3_aa: CSVVGGRVEQFF
j_call: TRBJ1-1; v_call: TRBV21-1; cdr3_aa: CASSIIRGSWNTEAFF
j_call: TRBJ1-2; v_call: TRBV29-1; cdr3_aa: CSVGGQGWGYTF
j_call: TRBJ2-3; v_call: TRBV27; cdr3_aa: CASSLFSGDTQYF
j_call: TRBJ1-5; v_call: TRBV2; cdr3_aa: CASSDQGLVNQPQHF
j_call: TRBJ2-1; v_call: TRBV10-1; cdr3_aa: CASSEKQGWNEQFF
j_call: TRBJ2-1; v_call: TRBV7-9; cdr3_aa: CASSVRAAEYNEQFF
j_call: TRBJ2-5; v_call: TRBV24-1; cdr3_aa: CATSDPSRDETQYF
j_call: TRBJ2-1; v_call: TRBV7-2; cdr3_aa: CASSSWSAANNEQFF
j_call: TRBJ2-7; v_call: TRBV11-3; cdr3_aa: CASSLGPGHGEQYF
j_call: TRBJ2-4; v_call: TRBV7-2; cdr3_aa: CASGGTSGRVGNIQYF
j_call: TRBJ2-7; v_call: TRBV9; cdr3_aa: CASSVGPSGSYEQYF
j_call: TRBJ1-2; v_call: TRBV7-2; cdr3_aa: CASSLGPEQGGGYTF
j_call: TRBJ2-2; v_call: TRBV24-1; cdr3_aa: CATSDSAEAVAGELFF
j_call: TRBJ2-4; v_call: TRBV29-1; cdr3_aa: CSVDFGLAKNIQYF
j_call: TRBJ2-3; v_call: TRBV7-2; cdr3_aa: CASSLALAGGSTDTQYF
j_call: TRBJ2-1; v_call: TRBV5-6; cdr3_aa: CASSFLDRQFF
j_call: TRBJ2-7; v_call: TRBV3-1; cdr3_aa: CASSQVFIGPSSRGEQYF
j_call: TRBJ1-1; v_call: TRBV12-3/TRBV12-4; cdr3_aa: CASRAQGGGTEAFF
j_call: TRBJ2-1; v_call: TRBV20-1; cdr3_aa: CSARPREYNEQFF
j_call: TRBJ2-1; v_call: TRBV3-1; cdr3_aa: CASSQVGQGWFF
j_call: TRBJ2-1; v_call: TRBV14; cdr3_aa: CASSQVGVGLSVEVNEQFF
j_call: TRBJ1-1; v_call: TRBV27; cdr3_aa: CASSGGVYTEAFF
j_call: TRBJ2-2; v_call: TRBV5-1; cdr3_aa: CASSLTGPEAGELFF
j_call: TRBJ2-4; v_call: TRBV12-3/TRBV12-4; cdr3_aa: CASSGDSLNIQYF
j_call: TRBJ2-1; v_call: TRBV5-1; cdr3_aa: CASSLADREVPNEQFF
j_call: TRBJ2-7; v_call: TRBV6-2/TRBV6-3; cdr3_aa: CASSYSAAGLSSSYEQYF
j_call: TRBJ1-4; v_call: TRBV15; cdr3_aa: CATSGGGTANEKLFF
j_call: TRBJ1-4; v_call: TRBV15; cdr3_aa: CATSREQATNEKLFF